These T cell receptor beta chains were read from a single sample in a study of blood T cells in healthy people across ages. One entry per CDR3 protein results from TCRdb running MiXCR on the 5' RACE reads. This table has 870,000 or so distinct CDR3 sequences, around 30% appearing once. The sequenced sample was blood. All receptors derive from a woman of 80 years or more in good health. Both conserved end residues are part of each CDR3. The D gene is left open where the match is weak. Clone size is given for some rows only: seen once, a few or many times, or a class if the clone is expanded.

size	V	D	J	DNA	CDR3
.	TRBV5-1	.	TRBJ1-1	TGCGCCAGCAGCGGAGGAGGGGGGATGAACACTGAAGCTTTCTTT	CASSGGGGMNTEAFF
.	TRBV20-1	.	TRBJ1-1	TGCAGTGCTAGAGGTCGAGTTGCCGTACGGGAAGCTTTCTTT	CSARGRVAVREAFF
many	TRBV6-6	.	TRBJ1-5	TGTGCCAGCAGTTACAGGGGCGGGCGACAGCCCCAGCATTTT	CASSYRGGRQPQHF
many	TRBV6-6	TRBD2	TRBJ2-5	TGTGCCAGCAGACCTAGCGGACAAGAGACCCAGTACTTC	CASRPSGQETQYF
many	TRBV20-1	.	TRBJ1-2	TGCAGTGCTAGGGCCGGGGGGGACTATGGCTACACCTTC	CSARAGGDYGYTF
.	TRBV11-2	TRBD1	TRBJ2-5	TGTGCCAGCAGCTCGGGACAGTTTTTCCAAGTTGGCCAGTACTTC	CASSSGQFFQVGQYF
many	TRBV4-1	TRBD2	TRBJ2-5	TGCGCCAGCAGCCAAGCCCTAGCGGGGGGCGGGGAGACCCAGTACTTC	CASSQALAGGGETQYF
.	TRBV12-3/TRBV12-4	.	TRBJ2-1	TGTGCCAGCACTAGGGGTGCCTACAATGAGCAGTTCTTC	CASTRGAYNEQFF
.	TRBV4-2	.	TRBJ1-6	TGTGCCAGCAGCCAAGCGACCACAGGGTCACCCCTCCACTTT	CASSQATTGSPLHF
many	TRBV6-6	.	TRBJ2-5	TGTGCCAGCAGTTACTTAGGGGTTCAAGAGACCCAGTACTTC	CASSYLGVQETQYF
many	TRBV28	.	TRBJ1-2	TGTGCCAGCAGTTTTCGGGACCGCCACTATGGCTACACCTTC	CASSFRDRHYGYTF
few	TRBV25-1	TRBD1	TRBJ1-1	TGTGCCAGCAGTCAAACAGGGGTAGGGAACACTGAAGCTTTCTTT	CASSQTGVGNTEAFF
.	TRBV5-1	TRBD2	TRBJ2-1	TGCGCCAGCAGCGAGGGACTAGCGGACAACAATGAGCAGTTCTTC	CASSEGLADNNEQFF
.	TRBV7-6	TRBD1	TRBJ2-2	TGTGCCAGCAACCCGGGACAGGGTGAGAACGGGGAGCTGTTTTTT	CASNPGQGENGELFF
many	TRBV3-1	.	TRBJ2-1	TGTGCCAGCAGCAGTCAGTATGAGCAGTTCTTC	CASSSQYEQFF
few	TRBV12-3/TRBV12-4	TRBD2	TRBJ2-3	TGTGCCAGCGGGTCTAGCGGGCGCACAGATACGCAGTATTTT	CASGSSGRTDTQYF
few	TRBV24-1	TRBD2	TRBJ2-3	TGTGCCACCAGTGATTTAAAGCTAGCGGGGGGGCCAGATACGCAGTATTTT	CATSDLKLAGGPDTQYF
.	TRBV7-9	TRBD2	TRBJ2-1	TGTGCCAGCAGCACGATAGCGGGAGGGTCCAATGAGCAGTTCTTC	CASSTIAGGSNEQFF
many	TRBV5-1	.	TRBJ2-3	TGCGCCAGCATGGGGGGATGGGATACGGATACGCAGTATTTT	CASMGGWDTDTQYF
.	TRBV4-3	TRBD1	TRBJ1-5	TGCGCCAGCAGCCAAGACACCCGACAGGGAAAGCAGCCCCAGCATTTT	CASSQDTRQGKQPQHF
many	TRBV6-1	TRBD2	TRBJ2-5	TGTGCCAGCAGTGAAGGGGGGGGCCAAGAGACCCAGTACTTC	CASSEGGGQETQYF
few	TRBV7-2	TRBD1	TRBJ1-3	TGTGCCAGCAGCCCGGACAGGGTGCGAGGAAACACCATATATTTT	CASSPDRVRGNTIYF
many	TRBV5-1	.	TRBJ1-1	TGCGCCAGCAGCTTCCCCGATCAGAACACTGAAGCTTTCTTT	CASSFPDQNTEAFF
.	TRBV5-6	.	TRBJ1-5	TGTGCCAGCAACTACGGGGTCCAGATGAATCAGCCCCAGCATTTT	CASNYGVQMNQPQHF
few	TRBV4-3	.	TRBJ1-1	TGCGCCAGCAGCCAAGAGCAACGGAAAGACACTGAAGCTTTCTTT	CASSQEQRKDTEAFF
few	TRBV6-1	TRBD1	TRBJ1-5	TGTGCCAGCAGTCAATTGACAGGGGGCGTATTAAGAAGCAATCAGCCCCAGCATTTT	CASSQLTGGVLRSNQPQHF
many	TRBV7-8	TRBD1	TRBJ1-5	TGTGCCAGCAGCTTAGAGGCAGGGGGGATTGATCAGCCCCAGCATTTT	CASSLEAGGIDQPQHF
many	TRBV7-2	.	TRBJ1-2	TGTGCCAGCAGCTTAGATACGGTCGGCTACACCTTC	CASSLDTVGYTF
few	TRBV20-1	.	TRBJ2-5	TGCAGTGCTAGAGGTGCTTGTGAGACCCAGTACTTC	CSARGACETQYF
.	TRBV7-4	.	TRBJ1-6	TGTGCCAGCAGCGGGGCAGGCAACCCAGGATGGAATTCACCCCTCCACTTT	CASSGAGNPGWNSPLHF
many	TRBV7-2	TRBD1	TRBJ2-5	TGTGCCAGCAGCTCCGACAGGGGGAGGGGGACCCAGTACTTC	CASSSDRGRGTQYF
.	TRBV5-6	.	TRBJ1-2	TGTGCCAGCAGCTTGATGGGGGCTGGCTACACCTTC	CASSLMGAGYTF
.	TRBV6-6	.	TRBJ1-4	TGTGCCAGCAGTGACCAGGTTGCTGAAAAACTGTTTTTT	CASSDQVAEKLFF
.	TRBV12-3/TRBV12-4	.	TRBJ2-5	TGTGCCAGCAGTTTCAACAGAGGAAAGACCCAGTACTTC	CASSFNRGKTQYF
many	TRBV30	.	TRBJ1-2	TGTGCCTGGAACGGGGGGCCCAGGGGCTACACCTTC	CAWNGGPRGYTF
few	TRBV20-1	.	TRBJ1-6	TGCAGTGCTAGTTGGAGGAGCTCCTATAATTCACCCCTCCACTTT	CSASWRSSYNSPLHF
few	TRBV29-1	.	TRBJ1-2	TGCAGCGTTGAAGAGTCCGGTTCTGGCTATGGCTACACCTTC	CSVEESGSGYGYTF
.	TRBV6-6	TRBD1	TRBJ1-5	TGTGCCACGTCCCGGGACAGGGATCAGCCCCAGCATTTT	CATSRDRDQPQHF
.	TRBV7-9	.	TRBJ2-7	TGTGCCAGCAACCCCACCCAAGGTTCCTACAATGAGCAGTACTTC	CASNPTQGSYNEQYF
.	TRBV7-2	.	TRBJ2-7	TGTGCCAGCAGCTTATCTGGTGGGGGGGGGCCAAAGGACGAGCAGTACTTC	CASSLSGGGGPKDEQYF
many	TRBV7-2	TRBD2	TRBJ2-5	TGTGCCAGCAGCTTCCGGCTAGCGGGGGGACAAGAGACCCAGTACTTC	CASSFRLAGGQETQYF
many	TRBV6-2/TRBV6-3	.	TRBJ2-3	TGTGCCAGCAGTCGTAGACTACGCCCGGGGGATACGCAGTATTTT	CASSRRLRPGDTQYF
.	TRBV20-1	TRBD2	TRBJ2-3	TGCAGTGCTGGGGGGGTTCGGGTTACTAGCACGGATACGCAGTATTTT	CSAGGVRVTSTDTQYF
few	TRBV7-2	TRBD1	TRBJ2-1	TGTGCCAGCAGCCGGATCGCCGCCGGGACAGGGAACAATGAGCAGTTCTTC	CASSRIAAGTGNNEQFF
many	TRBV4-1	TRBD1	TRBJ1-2	TGCGCCAGCAGACCCGGGACAGGGGTCGCCTATGGCTACACCTTC	CASRPGTGVAYGYTF
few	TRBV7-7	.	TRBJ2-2	TGTGCTAGCACCGCCGCCGGCGGGGAAGGGACCGGGGAGCTGTTTTTT	CASTAAGGEGTGELFF
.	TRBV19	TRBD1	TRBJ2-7	TGTGCCAGGAGTATAGGACAGGGATGGGAGCAGTACTTC	CARSIGQGWEQYF
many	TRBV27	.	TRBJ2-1	TGTGCCAGCAGTCCACCCGGACGGACGAGCTCCTACAATGAGCAGTTCTTC	CASSPPGRTSSYNEQFF
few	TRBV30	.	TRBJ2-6	TGTGCCTGGAGATACTCTGGGGCCAACGTCCGGACTTTC	CAWRYSGANVRTF
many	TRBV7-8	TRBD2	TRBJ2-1	TGTGCCAGCAGCTTAGACGACCTGCTAGCGGGGGCGTACAATGAGCAGTTCTTC	CASSLDDLLAGAYNEQFF
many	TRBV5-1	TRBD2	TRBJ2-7	TGCGCCAGCAGCTCGGTCGGGAGGGAAAAGTACTTC	CASSSVGREKYF
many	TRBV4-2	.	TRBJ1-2	TGTGCCAGCAGCCAAGAACTCTCGTTTAACTATGGCTACACCTTC	CASSQELSFNYGYTF
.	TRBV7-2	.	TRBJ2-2	TGTGCCAGCAGCAGAACAGGGTTAGTCGGGGAGCTGTTTTTT	CASSRTGLVGELFF